This T cell receptor (beta chain) comes out of a study of blood T cell repertoires in COVID-19. Study in general: Sites across the United States, Italy and Spain contributed samples from acute and convalescent COVID-19. T cells, B-cell-depleted T cells, or PBMCs supplied cDNA or gDNA.

Authors' data handling: The assay estimated nucleated cells by amplifying reference gene primers. This table comes from immunoSEQ multiplex PCR, and its TCRdb copy is limited to in-frame clones, with some not included. From that table come the V and J calls and clone size; the DNA was used to work out D and trimming. The table lists a few hundred thousand clones, 70% to 90% of them singletons, with more than 2.5% in the top ten. The table lists this clone with a count of one. The CDR3 is 15 amino acids. Germline V gene data show CDR1 as LGHNA and CDR2 as YSLEER. The V and J ends lost 0 bases and 3 bases respectively, with 10 bases between them.

The chain couples TRBV4-3 to TRBJ2-3; D is perhaps TRBD1 (5 bases). The source material was peripheral blood. The sequence was collected from a man aged 55 to 70 with acute or convalescent COVID-19. The CDR3 nucleotides read TGCGCCAGCAGCCAAGACTGGGGCGCTACAGATACGCAGTATTTT. Protein: CASSQDWGATDTQYF.